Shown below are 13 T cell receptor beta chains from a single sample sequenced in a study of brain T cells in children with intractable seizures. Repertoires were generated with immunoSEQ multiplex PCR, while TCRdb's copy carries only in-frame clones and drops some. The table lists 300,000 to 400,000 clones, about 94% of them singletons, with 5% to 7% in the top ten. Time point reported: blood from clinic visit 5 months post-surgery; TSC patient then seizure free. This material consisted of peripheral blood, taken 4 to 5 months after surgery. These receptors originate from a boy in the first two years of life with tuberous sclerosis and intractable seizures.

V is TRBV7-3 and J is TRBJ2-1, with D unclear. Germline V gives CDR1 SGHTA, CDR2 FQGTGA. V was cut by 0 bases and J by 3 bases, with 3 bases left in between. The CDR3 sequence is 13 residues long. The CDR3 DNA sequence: TGTGCCAGCAGCTTAACTAGCTACAATGAGCAGTTCTTC. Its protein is CASSLTSYNEQFF.

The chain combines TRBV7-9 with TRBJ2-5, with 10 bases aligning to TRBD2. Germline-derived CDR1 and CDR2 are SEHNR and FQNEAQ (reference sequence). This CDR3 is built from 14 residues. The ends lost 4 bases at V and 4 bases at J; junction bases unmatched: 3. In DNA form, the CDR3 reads TGTGCCAGCAGCTATAGCGGGAGGTCAGAGACCCAGTACTTC. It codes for CASSYSGRSETQYF.

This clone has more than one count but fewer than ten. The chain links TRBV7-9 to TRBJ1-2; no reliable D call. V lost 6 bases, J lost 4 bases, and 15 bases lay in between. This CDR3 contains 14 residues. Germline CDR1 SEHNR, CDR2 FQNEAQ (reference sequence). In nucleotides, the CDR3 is TGTGCCAGCAGTTACACGGATGTGGGCTATGGCTACACCTTC. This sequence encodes CASSYTDVGYGYTF.

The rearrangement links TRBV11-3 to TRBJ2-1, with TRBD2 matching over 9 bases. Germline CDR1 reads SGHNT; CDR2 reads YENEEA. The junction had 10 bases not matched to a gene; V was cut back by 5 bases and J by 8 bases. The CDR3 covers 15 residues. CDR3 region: CASSPIAGVRHEQFF. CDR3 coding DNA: TGTGCCAGCAGCCCTATAGCGGGAGTAAGGCATGAGCAGTTCTTC.

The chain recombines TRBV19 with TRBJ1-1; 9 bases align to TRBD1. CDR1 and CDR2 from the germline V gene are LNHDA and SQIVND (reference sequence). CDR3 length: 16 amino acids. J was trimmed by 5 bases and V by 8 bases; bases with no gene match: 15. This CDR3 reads CASYRDRESMRTEAFF. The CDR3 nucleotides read TGTGCCAGTTACCGGGACAGGGAGTCTATGAGGACTGAAGCTTTCTTT.

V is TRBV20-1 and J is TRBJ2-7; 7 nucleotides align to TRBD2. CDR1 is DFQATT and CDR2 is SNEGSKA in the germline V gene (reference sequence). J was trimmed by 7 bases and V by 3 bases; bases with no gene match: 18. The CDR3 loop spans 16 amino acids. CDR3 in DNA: TGCAGTGCTAGTCAATTAACTAGCGCGACGCCTTGGGAGCAGTACTTC. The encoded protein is CSASQLTSATPWEQYF.

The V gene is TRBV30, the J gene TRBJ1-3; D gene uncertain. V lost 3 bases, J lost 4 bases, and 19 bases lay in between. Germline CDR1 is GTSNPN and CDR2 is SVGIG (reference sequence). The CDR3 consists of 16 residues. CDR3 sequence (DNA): TGTGCCTGGAGACCGGCAGCCCTCTCCCTGGGAAACACCATATATTTT. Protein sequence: CAWRPAALSLGNTIYF.

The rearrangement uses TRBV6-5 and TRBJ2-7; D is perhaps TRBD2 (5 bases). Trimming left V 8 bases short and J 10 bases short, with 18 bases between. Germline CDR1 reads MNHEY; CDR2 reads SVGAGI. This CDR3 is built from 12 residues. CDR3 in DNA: TGTGCCAGCGTCGCCGAGTCGGGAAAACAGTACTTC. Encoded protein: CASVAESGKQYF.

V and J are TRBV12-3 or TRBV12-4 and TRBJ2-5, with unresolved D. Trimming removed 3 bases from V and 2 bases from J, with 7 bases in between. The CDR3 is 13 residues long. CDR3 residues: CASSFSPQETQYF. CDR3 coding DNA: TGTGCCAGCAGTTTTTCACCGCAAGAGACCCAGTACTTC.

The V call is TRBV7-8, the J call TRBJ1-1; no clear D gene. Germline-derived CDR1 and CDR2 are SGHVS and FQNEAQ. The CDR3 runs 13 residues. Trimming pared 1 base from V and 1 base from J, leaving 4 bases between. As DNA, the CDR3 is TGTGCCAGCAGCTTAGGCAGGAACACTGAAGCTTTCTTT. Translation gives CASSLGRNTEAFF.

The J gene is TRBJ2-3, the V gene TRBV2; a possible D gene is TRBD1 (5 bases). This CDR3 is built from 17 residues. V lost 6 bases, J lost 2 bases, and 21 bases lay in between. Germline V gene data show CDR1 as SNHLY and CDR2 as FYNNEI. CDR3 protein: CASRPDSPAVNTDTQYF. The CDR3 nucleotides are TGTGCCAGCAGACCCGACAGCCCCGCTGTCAACACAGATACGCAGTATTTT. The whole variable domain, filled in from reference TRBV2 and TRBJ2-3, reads EPEVTQTPSHQVTQMGQEVILRCVPISNHLYFYWYRQILGQKVEFLVSFYNNEISEKSEIFDDQFSVERPDGSNFTLKIRSTKLEDSAMYFCASRPDSPAVNTDTQYFGPGTRLTVL.

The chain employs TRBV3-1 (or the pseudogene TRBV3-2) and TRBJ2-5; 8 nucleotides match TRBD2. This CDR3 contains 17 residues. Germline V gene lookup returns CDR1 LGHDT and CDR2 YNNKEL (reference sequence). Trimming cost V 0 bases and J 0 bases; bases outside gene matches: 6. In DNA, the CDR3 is TGTGCCAGCAGCCAAGAGGCGGTAGCGGGGAACCAAGAGACCCAGTACTTC. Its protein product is CASSQEAVAGNQETQYF.

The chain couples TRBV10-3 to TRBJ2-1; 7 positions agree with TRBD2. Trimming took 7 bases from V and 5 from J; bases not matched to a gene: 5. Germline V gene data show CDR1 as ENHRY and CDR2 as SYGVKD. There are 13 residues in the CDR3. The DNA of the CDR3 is TGTGCCATCAATCGCGGGAGTAACAATGAGCAGTTCTTC. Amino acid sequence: CAINRGSNNEQFF.